This T cell receptor beta chain was observed in a study of coeliac disease. Notes on this clone: Antigen specificity is unknown.

Sequencing used immunoSEQ multiplex PCR; TCRdb keeps in-frame clones, though not all of them. The sample includes approximately 6,500 clones, 66% of them seen just once. Study findings and constraints: In active celiac disease, intraepithelial and lamina propria TRB and TRG repertoires were less clonal than controls. Only 1 of 6 controls, but 9 of 18 coeliac samples, showed published gliadin-specific TRB sequences.

This TCR was sampled from a middle-aged man with active celiac disease. The sample was lamina propria lymphocytes from the gut.

The CDR3 coding sequence is TGTGCCAGCAGCTTAGCCGGGACAGTCATGGACACATTTACAGATACGCAGTATTTT. This encodes CASSLAGTVMDTFTDTQYF. The chain couples TRBV7-2 to TRBJ2-3; TRBD1 matches at 7 bases. Trimming at V came to 0 bases and at J to 3 bases, leaving 15 bases not matched to a gene. The CDR3 is 19 amino acids. Germline V CDR1 and CDR2: SGHTA, FQGNSA. Full variable domain (remainder filled in from reference TRBV7-2 and TRBJ2-3): GAGVSQSPSNKVTEKGKDVELRCDPISGHTALYWYRQSLGQGLEFLIYFQGNSAPDKSGLPSDRFSAERTGGSVSTLTIQRTQQEDSAVYLCASSLAGTVMDTFTDTQYFGPGTRLTVL.